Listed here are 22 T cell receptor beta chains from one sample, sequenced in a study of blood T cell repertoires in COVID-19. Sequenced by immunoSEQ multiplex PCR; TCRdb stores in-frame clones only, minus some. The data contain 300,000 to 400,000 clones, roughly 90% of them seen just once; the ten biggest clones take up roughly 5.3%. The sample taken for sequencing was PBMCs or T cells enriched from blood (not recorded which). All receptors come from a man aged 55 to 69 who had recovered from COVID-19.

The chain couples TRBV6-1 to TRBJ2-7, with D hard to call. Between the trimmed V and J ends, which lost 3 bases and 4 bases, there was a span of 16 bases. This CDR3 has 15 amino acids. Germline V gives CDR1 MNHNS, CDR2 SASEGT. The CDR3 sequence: CASSEGRREIYEQYF. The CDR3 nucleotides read TGTGCCAGCAGTGAGGGCCGTAGAGAAATATACGAGCAGTACTTC.

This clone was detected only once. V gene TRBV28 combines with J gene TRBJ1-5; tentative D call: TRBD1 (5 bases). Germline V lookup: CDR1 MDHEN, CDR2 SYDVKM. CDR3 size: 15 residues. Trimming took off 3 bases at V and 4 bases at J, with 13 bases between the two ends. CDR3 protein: CASSLIDSRNQPQHF. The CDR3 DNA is TGTGCCAGCAGTTTGATCGACAGCCGAAATCAGCCCCAGCATTTT.

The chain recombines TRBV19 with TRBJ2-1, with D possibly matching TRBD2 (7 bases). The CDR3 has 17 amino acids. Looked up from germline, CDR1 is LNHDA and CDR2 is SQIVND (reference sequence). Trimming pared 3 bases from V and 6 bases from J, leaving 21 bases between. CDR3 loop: CASSIRGRAGRINEQFF. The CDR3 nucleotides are TGTGCCAGTAGTATTAGGGGGAGGGCGGGCCGAATCAATGAGCAGTTCTTC.

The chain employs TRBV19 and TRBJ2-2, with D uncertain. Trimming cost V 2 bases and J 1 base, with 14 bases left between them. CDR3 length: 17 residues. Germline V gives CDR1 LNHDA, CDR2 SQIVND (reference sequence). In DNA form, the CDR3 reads TGTGCCAGTAGTATAAGGCGATGGCGGCGGAACACCGGGGAGCTGTTTTTT. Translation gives CASSIRRWRRNTGELFF.

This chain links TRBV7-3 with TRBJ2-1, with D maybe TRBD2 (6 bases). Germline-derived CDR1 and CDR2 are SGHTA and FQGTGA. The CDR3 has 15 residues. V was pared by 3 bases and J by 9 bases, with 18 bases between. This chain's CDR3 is CASSFYPAGSSEQFF. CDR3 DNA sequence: TGTGCCAGCAGCTTTTACCCAGCGGGCTCTTCTGAGCAGTTCTTC.

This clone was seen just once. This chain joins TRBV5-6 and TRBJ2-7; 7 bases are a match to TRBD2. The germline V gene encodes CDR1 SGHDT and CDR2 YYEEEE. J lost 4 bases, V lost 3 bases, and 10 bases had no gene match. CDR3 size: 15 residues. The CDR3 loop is CASSSRLAGKYEQYF. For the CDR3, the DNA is TGTGCCAGCAGCTCCCGACTAGCAGGGAAGTACGAGCAGTACTTC.

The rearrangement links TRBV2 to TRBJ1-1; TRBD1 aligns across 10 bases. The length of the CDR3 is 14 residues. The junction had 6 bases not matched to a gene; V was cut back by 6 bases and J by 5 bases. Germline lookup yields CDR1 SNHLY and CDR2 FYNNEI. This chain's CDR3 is CASRGDRGYTEAFF. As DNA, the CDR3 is TGTGCCAGCAGGGGGGACAGGGGTTATACTGAAGCTTTCTTT.

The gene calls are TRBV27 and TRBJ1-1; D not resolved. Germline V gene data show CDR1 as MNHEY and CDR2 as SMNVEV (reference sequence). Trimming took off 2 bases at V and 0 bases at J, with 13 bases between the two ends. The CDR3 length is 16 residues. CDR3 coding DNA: TGTGCCAGCAGTTTAACGTCCGAGATCATGAACACTGAAGCTTTCTTT. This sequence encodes CASSLTSEIMNTEAFF.

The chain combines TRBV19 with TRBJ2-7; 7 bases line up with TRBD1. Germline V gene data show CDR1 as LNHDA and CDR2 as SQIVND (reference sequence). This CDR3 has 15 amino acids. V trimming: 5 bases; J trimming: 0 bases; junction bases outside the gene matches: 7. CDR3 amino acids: CASSLYRDSSYEQYF. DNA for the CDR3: TGTGCCAGTAGTCTTTACCGGGACAGCTCCTACGAGCAGTACTTC.

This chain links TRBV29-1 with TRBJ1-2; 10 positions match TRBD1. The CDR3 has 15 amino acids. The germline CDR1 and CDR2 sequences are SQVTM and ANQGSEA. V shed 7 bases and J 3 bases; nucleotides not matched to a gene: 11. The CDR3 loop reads CSAEGGGQGHYGYTF. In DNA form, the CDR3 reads TGCAGCGCCGAAGGGGGGGGACAGGGGCACTATGGCTACACCTTC. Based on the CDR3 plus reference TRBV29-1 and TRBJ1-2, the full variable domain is SAVISQKPSRDICQRGTSLTIQCQVDSQVTMMFWYRQQPGQSLTLIATANQGSEATYESGFVIDKFPISRPNLTFSTLTVSNMSPEDSSIYLCSAEGGGQGHYGYTFGSGTRLTVV.

CDR3 nucleotides: TGTGCCAGCAGGATAACAGGGGGCGCGGCAGATACGCAGTATTTT. Its protein product is CASRITGGAADTQYF. The rearrangement links TRBV2 to TRBJ2-3, with TRBD1 matching 9 bases. CDR1 SNHLY and CDR2 FYNNEI come from the germline V gene. J was trimmed by 4 bases and V by 6 bases; bases with no gene match: 8. This CDR3 has 15 residues.

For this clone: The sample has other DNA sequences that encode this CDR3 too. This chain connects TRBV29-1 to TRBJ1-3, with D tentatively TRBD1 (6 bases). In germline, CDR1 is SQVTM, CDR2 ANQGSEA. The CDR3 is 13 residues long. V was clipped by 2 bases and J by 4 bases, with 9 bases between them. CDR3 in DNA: TGCAGCGTTGAAAGGGGGTCGGGAAACACCATATATTTT. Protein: CSVERGSGNTIYF. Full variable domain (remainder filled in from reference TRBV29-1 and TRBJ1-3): SAVISQKPSRDICQRGTSLTIQCQVDSQVTMMFWYRQQPGQSLTLIATANQGSEATYESGFVIDKFPISRPNLTFSTLTVSNMSPEDSSIYLCSVERGSGNTIYFGEGSWLTVV.

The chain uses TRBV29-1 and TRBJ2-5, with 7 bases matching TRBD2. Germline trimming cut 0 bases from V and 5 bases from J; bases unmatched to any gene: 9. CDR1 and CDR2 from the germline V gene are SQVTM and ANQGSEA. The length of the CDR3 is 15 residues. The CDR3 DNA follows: TGCAGCGTTGAAGATTCGAGCGGGACTGGGGAGACCCAGTACTTC. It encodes CSVEDSSGTGETQYF.

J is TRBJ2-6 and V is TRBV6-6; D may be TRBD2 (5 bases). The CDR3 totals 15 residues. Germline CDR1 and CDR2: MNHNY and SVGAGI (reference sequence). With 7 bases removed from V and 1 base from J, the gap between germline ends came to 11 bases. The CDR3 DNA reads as TGTGCCAGCACCCCAGGCGGGTCTGGGGCCAACGTCCTGACTTTC. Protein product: CASTPGGSGANVLTF.

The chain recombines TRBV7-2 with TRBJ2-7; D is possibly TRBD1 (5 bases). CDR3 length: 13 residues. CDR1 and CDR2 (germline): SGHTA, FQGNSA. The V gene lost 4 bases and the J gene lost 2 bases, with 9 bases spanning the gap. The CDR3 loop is CASSSGAAYEQYF. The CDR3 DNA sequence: TGTGCCAGCAGCTCTGGGGCAGCCTACGAGCAGTACTTC.

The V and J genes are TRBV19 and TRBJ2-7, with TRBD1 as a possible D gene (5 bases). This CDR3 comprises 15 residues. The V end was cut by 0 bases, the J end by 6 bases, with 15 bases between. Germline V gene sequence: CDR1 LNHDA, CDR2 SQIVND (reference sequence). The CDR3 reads CASSIDHSGSGEQYF. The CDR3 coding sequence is TGTGCCAGTAGTATAGATCACTCAGGGTCGGGCGAGCAGTACTTC.

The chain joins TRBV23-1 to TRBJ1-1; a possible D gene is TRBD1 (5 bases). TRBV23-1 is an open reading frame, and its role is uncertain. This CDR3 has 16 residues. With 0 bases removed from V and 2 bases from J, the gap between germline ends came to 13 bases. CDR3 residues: CASSQSRAGCNTEAFF. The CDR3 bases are TGCGCCAGCAGTCAATCACGGGCAGGGTGCAACACTGAAGCTTTCTTT.

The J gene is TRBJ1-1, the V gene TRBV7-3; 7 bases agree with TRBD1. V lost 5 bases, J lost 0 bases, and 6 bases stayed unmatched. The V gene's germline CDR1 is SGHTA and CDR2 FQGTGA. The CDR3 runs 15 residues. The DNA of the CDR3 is TGTGCCAGCAGCCTCATGGGACAGTTGAACACTGAAGCTTTCTTT. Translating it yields CASSLMGQLNTEAFF.

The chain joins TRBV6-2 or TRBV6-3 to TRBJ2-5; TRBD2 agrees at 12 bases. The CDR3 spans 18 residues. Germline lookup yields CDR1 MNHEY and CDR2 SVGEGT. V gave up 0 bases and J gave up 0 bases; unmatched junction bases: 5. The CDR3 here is CASSYSRLAGGYQETQYF. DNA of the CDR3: TGTGCCAGCAGTTACTCGAGGCTAGCGGGAGGGTACCAAGAGACCCAGTACTTC.

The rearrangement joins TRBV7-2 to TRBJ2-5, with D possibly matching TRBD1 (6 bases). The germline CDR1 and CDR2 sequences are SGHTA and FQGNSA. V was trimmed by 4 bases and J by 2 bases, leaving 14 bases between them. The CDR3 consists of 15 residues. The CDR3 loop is CASSYDGTTQETQYF. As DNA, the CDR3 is TGTGCCAGCAGCTATGACGGGACAACTCAAGAGACCCAGTACTTC. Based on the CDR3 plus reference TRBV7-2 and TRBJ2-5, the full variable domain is GAGVSQSPSNKVTEKGKDVELRCDPISGHTALYWYRQSLGQGLEFLIYFQGNSAPDKSGLPSDRFSAERTGGSVSTLTIQRTQQEDSAVYLCASSYDGTTQETQYFGPGTRLLVL.

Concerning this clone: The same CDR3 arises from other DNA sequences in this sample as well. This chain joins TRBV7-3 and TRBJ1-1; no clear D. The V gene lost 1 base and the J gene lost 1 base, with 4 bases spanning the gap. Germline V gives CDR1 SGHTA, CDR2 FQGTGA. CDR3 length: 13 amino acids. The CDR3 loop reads CASSLSRNTEAFF. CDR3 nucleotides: TGTGCCAGCAGCTTAAGCAGGAACACTGAAGCTTTCTTT.

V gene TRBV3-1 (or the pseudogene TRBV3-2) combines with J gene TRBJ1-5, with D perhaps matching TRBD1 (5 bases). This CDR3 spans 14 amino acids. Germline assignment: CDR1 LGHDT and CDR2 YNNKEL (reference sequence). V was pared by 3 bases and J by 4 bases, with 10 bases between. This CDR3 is CASSQWGGNQPQHF. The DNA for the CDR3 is TGTGCCAGCAGCCAGTGGGGGGGTAATCAGCCCCAGCATTTT.